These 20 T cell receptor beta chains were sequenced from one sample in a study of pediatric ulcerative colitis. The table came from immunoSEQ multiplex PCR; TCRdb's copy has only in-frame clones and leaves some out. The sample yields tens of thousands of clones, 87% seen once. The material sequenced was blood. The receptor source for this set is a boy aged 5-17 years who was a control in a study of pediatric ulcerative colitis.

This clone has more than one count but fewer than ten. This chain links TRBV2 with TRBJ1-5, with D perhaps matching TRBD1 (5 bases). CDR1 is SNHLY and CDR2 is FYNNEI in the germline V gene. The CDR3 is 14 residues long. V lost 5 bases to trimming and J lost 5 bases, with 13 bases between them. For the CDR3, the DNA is TGTGCCAGCAGTCACGACAGATTAGATCAGCCCCAGCATTTT. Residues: CASSHDRLDQPQHF.

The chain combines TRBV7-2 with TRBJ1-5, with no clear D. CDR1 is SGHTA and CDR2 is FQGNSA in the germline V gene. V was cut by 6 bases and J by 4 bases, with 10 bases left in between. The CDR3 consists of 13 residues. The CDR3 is CASRKNLNQPQHF. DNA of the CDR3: TGTGCCAGCAGAAAAAACTTAAATCAGCCCCAGCATTTT.

CDR3 loop: CASSENPGGLEQYF. The DNA of the CDR3 is TGTGCCAGCAGTGAAAACCCAGGGGGACTTGAGCAGTACTTC. The chain combines TRBV6-1 with TRBJ2-7; maybe TRBD1 (7 bases). Trimming took off 2 bases at V and 7 bases at J, with 15 bases between the two ends. CDR1 is MNHNS, CDR2 SASEGT, per germline. This CDR3 is 14 amino acids long.

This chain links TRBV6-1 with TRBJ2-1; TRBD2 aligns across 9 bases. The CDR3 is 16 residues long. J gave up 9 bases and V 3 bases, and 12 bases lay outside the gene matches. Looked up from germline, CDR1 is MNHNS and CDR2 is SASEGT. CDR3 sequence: CASSDPWAGGPGEQFF. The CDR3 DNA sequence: TGTGCCAGCAGTGACCCGTGGGCGGGGGGGCCCGGTGAGCAGTTCTTC.

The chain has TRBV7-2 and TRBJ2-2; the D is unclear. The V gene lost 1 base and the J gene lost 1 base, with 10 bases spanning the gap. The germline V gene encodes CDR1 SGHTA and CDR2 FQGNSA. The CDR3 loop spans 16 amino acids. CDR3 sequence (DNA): TGTGCCAGCAGCTTAGTGGCAGGAGAGAACACCGGGGAGCTGTTTTTT. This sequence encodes CASSLVAGENTGELFF. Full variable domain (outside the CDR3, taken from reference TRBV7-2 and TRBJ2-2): GAGVSQSPSNKVTEKGKDVELRCDPISGHTALYWYRQSLGQGLEFLIYFQGNSAPDKSGLPSDRFSAERTGGSVSTLTIQRTQQEDSAVYLCASSLVAGENTGELFFGEGSRLTVL.

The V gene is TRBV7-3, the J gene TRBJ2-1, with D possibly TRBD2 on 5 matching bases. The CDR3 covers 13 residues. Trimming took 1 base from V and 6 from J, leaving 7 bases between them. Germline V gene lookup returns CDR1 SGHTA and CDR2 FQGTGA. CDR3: CASSLIGSNEQFF. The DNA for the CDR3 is TGTGCCAGCAGCTTAATTGGGAGCAATGAGCAGTTCTTC.

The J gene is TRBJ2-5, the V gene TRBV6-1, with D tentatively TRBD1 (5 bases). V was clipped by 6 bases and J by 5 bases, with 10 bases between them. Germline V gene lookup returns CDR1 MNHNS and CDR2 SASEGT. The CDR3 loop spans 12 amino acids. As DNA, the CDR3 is TGTGCCAGCAGACGGACAACCGAGACCCAGTACTTC. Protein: CASRRTTETQYF.

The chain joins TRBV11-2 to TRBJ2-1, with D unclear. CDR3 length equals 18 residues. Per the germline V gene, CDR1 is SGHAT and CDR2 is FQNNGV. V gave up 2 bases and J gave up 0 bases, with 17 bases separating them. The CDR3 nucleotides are TGTGCCAGCAGCTTAACCCCGGCGATGGGCAGCTCCTACAATGAGCAGTTCTTC. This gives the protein CASSLTPAMGSSYNEQFF.

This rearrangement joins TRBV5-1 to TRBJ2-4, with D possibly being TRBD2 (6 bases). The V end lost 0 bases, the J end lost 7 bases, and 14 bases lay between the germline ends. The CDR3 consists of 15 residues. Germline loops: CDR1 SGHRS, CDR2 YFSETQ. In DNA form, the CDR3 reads TGCGCCAGCAGCTTGGCAATTGGGGGGTCCAACATTCAGTACTTC. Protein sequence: CASSLAIGGSNIQYF.

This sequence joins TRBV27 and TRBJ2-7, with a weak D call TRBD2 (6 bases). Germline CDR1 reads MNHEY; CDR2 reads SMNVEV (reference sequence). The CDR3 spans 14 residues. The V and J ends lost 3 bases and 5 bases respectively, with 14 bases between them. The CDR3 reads CASSLTRTFNEQYF. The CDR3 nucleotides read TGTGCCAGCAGTTTGACTAGGACATTTAACGAGCAGTACTTC.

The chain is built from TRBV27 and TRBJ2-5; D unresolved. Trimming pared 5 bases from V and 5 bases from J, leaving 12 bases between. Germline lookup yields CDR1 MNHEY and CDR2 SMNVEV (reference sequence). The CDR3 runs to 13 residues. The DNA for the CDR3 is TGTGCCAGCAGTAGGCGGTTTCGGGAGACCCAGTACTTC. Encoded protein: CASSRRFRETQYF.

Here the CDR3 reads CASSIGDSYYEQYF. The CDR3 DNA is TGTGCCAGTAGTATTGGGGACTCCTACTACGAGCAGTACTTC. The chain recombines TRBV19 with TRBJ2-7; D perhaps matches TRBD2 (6 bases). CDR1 is LNHDA and CDR2 is SQIVND in the germline V gene (reference sequence). The CDR3 sequence is 14 residues long. Trimming stripped 3 bases from V and 3 bases from J, with 12 bases between.

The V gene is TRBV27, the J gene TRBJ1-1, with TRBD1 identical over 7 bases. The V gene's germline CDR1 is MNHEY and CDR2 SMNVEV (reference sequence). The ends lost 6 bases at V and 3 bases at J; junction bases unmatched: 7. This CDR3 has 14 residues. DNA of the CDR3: TGTGCCAGCAGGTTACAGGGGTGGCACACTGAAGCTTTCTTT. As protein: CASRLQGWHTEAFF.

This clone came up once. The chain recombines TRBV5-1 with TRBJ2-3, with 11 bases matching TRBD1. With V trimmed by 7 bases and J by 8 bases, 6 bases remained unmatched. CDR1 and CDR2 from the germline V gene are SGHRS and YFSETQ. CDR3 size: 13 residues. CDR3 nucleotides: TGCGCCAGCCGGGACAGGGGGAGAGTTACGCAGTATTTT. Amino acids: CASRDRGRVTQYF.

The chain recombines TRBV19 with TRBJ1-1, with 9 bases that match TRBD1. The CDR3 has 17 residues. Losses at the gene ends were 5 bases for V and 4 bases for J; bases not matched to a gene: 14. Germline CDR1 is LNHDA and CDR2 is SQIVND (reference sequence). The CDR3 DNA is TGTGCCAGTAGTCAGTTCGGGACAGGGATGAGCGTCACTGAAGCTTTCTTT. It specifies CASSQFGTGMSVTEAFF. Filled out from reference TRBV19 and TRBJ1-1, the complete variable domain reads DGGITQSPKYLFRKEGQNVTLSCEQNLNHDAMYWYRQDPGQGLRLIYYSQIVNDFQKGDIAEGYSVSREKKESFPLTVTSAQKNPTAFYLCASSQFGTGMSVTEAFFGQGTRLTVV.

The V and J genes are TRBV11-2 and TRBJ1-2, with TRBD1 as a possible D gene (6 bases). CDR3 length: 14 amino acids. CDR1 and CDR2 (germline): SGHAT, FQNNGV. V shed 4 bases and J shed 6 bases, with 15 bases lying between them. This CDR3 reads CASSSNKDSDGYTF. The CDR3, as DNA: TGTGCCAGCAGCTCCAACAAGGACAGCGATGGCTACACCTTC. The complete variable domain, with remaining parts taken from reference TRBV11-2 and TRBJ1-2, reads EAGVAQSPRYKIIEKRQSVAFWCNPISGHATLYWYQQILGQGPKLLIQFQNNGVVDDSQLPKDRFSAERLKGVDSTLKIQPAKLEDSAVYLCASSSNKDSDGYTFGSGTRLTVV.

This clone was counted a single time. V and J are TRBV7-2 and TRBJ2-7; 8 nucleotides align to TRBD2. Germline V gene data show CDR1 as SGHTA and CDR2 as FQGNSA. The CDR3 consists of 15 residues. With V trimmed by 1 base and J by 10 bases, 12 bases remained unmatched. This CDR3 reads CASSLEGSGTFGQYF. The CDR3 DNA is TGTGCCAGCAGCTTAGAGGGTAGCGGGACCTTCGGACAGTACTTC.

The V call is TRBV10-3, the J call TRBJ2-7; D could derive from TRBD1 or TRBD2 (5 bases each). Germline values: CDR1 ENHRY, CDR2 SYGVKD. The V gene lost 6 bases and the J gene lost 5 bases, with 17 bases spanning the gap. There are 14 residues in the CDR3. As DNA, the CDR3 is TGTGCCATCAGGGTCGAGAGGGGTACGGACGAGCAGTACTTC. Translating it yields CAIRVERGTDEQYF.

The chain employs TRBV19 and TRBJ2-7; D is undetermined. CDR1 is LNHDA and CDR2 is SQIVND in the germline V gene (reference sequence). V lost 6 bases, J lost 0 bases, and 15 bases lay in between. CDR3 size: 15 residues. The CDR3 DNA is TGTGCCAGTAGCCCCTACGGCCAGTTCTCCTACGAGCAGTACTTC. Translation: CASSPYGQFSYEQYF.

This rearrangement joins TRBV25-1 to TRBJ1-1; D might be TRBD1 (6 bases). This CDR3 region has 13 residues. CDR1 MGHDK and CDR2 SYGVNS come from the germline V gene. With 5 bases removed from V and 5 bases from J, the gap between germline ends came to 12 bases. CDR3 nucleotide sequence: TGTGCCAGCAGTCCTGGGGGGCGGACTGAAGCTTTCTTT. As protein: CASSPGGRTEAFF.